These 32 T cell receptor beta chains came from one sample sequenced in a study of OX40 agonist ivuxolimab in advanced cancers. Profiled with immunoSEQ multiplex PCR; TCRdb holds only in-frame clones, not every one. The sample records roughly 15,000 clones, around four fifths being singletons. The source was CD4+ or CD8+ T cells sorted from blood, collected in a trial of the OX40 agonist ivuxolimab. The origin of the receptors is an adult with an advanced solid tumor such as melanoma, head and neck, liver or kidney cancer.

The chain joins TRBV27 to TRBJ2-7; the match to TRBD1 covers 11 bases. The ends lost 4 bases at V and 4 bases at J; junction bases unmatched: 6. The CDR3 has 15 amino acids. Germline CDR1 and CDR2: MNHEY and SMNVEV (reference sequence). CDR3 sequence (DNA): TGTGCCAGCAGTTCGGACAGGGGGCTTTGGTACGAGCAGTACTTC. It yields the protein CASSSDRGLWYEQYF.

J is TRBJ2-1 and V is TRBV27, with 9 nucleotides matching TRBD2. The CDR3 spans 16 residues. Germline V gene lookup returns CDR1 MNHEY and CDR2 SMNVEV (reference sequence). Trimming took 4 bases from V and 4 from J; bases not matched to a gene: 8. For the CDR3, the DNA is TGTGCCAGCAGTTATAGCGGGGGAACCTTTTACAATGAGCAGTTCTTC. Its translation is CASSYSGGTFYNEQFF.

Here the CDR3 reads CASSRRGAYYGYTF. CDR3 DNA sequence: TGTGCCAGTAGCAGGAGGGGGGCGTACTATGGCTACACCTTC. The chain carries TRBV7-9 and TRBJ1-2; D possibly corresponds to TRBD1 (6 bases). Germline V gene data show CDR1 as SEHNR and CDR2 as FQNEAQ (reference sequence). V was trimmed by 9 bases and J by 3 bases, leaving 17 bases between them. This CDR3 is 14 amino acids long.

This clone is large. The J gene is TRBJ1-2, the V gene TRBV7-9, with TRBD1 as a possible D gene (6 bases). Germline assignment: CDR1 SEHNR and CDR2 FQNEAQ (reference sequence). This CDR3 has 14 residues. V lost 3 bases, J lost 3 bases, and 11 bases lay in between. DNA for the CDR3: TGTGCCAGCAGCTTCTGGGGGCGGGACTATGGCTACACCTTC. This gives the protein CASSFWGRDYGYTF.

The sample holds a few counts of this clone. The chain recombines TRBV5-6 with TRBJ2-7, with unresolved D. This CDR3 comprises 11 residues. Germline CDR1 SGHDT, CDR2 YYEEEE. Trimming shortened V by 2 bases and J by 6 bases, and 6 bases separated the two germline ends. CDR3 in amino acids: CASSFASEQYF. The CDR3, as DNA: TGTGCCAGCAGCTTCGCATCCGAGCAGTACTTC.

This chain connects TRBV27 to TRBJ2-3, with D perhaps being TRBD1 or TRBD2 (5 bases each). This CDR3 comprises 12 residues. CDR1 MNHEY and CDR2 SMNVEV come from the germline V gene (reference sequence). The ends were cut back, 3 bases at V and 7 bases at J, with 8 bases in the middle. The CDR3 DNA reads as TGTGCCAGCAGTTTCGAGGGGAATACGCAGTATTTT. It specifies CASSFEGNTQYF.

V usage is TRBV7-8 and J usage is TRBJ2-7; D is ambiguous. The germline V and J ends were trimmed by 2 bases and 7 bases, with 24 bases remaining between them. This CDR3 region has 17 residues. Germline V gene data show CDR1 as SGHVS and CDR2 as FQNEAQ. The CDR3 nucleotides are TGTGCCAGCAGCTTATCGGTCGGCGGCTCCCCGACTCGGGAGCAGTACTTC. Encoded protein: CASSLSVGGSPTREQYF.

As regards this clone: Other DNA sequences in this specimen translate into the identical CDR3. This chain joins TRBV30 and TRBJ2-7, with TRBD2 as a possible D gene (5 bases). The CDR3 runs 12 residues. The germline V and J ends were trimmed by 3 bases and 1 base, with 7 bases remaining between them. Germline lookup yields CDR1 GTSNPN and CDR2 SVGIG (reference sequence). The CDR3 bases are TGTGCCTGGAGACGGGGTTCCTACGAGCAGTACTTC. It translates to CAWRRGSYEQYF.

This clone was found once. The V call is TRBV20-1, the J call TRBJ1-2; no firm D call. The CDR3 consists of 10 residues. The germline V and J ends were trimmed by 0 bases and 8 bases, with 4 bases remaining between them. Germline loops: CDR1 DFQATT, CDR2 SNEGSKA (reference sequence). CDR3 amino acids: CSARDEGYTF. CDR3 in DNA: TGCAGTGCTAGAGATGAAGGCTACACCTTC.

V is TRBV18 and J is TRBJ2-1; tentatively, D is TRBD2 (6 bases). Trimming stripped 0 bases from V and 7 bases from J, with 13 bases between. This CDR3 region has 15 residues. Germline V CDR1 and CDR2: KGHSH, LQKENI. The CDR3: CASSPPSGTENEQFF. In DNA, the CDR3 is TGTGCCAGCTCACCACCTTCAGGGACTGAAAATGAGCAGTTCTTC.

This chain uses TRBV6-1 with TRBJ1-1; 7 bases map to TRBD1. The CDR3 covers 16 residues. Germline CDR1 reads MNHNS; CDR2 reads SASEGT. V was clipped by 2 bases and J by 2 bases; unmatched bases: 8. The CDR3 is CASSEQGEPANTEAFF. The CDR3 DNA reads TGTGCCAGCAGTGAACAGGGGGAACCGGCAAACACTGAAGCTTTCTTT.

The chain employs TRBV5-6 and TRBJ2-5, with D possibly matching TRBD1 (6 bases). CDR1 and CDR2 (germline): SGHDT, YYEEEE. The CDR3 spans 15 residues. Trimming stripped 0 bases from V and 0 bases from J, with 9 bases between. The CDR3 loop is CASSLAGADQETQYF. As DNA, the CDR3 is TGTGCCAGCAGCTTGGCAGGGGCAGACCAAGAGACCCAGTACTTC.

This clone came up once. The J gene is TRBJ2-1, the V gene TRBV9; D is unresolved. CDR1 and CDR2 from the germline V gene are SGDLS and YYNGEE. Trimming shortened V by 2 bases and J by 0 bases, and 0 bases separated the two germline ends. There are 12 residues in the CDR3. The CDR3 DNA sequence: TGTGCCAGCAGCGTCTCCTACAATGAGCAGTTCTTC. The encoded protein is CASSVSYNEQFF.

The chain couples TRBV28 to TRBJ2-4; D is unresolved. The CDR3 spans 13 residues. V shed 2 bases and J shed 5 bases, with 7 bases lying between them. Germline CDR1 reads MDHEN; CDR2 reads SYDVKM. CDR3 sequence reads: CASSLLNENIQYF. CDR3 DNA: TGTGCCAGCAGTTTACTGAATGAAAACATTCAGTACTTC.

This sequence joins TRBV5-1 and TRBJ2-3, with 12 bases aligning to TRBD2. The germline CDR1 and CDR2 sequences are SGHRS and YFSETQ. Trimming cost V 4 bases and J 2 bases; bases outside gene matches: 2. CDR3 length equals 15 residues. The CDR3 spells CASSRTSGVTDTQYF. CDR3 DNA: TGCGCCAGCAGCCGGACTAGCGGGGTCACAGATACGCAGTATTTT. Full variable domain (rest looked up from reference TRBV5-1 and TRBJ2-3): KAGVTQTPRYLIKTRGQQVTLSCSPISGHRSVSWYQQTPGQGLQFLFEYFSETQRNKGNFPGRFSGRQFSNSRSEMNVSTLELGDSALYLCASSRTSGVTDTQYFGPGTRLTVL.

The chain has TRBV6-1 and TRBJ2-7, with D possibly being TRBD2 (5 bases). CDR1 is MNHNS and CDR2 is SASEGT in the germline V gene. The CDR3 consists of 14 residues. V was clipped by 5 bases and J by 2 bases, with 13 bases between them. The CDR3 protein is CASSPRTGTYEQYF. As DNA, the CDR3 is TGTGCCAGCAGTCCGCGGACTGGGACCTACGAGCAGTACTTC.

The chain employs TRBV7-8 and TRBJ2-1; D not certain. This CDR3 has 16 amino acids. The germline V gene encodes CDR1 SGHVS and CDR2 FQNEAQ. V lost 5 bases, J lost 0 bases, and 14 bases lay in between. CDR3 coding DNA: TGTGCCAGCAGCAGCCCAGCCACGAGCTCCTACAATGAGCAGTTCTTC. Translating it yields CASSSPATSSYNEQFF.

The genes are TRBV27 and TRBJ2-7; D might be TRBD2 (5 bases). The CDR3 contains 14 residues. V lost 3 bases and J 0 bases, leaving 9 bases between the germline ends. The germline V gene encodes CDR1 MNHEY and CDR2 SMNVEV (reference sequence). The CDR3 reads CASSLVGSSYEQYF. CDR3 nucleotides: TGTGCCAGCAGTTTGGTGGGGAGCTCCTACGAGCAGTACTTC.

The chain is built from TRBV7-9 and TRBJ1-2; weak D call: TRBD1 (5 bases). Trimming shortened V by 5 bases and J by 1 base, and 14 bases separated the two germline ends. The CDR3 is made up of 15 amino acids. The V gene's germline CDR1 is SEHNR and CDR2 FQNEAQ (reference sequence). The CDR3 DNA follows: TGTGCCAGCAGCCTTGAGGGACCTCTTAACTATGGCTACACCTTC. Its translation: CASSLEGPLNYGYTF.

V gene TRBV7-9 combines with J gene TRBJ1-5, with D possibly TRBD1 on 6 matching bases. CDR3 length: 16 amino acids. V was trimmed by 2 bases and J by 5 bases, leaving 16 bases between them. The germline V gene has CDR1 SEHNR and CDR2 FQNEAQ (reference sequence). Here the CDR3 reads CASSLSSRGHDQPQHF. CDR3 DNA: TGTGCCAGCAGCTTATCATCCCGGGGGCATGATCAGCCCCAGCATTTT.

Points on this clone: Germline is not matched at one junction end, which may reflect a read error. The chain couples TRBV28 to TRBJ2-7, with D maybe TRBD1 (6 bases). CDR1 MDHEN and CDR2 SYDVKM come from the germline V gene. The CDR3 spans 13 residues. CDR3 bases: TGTGCCACCTTACCTGGGGGCTACTACGCGCAGTACTTC. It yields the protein CATLPGGYYAQYF.

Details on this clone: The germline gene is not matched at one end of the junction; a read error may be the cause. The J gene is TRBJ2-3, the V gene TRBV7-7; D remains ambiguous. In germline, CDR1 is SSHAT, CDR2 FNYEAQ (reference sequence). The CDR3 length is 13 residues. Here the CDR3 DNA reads TGTGCTAGCAGTTCTGCCCGAACAGATACGCAGTATTTT. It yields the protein CASSSARTDTQYF.

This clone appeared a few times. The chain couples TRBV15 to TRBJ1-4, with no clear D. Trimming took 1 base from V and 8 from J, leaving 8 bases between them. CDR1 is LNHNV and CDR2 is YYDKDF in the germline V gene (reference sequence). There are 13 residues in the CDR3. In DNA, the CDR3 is TGTGCCACCAGCAGAGTTTCCCTGGAAAAACTGTTTTTT. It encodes CATSRVSLEKLFF.

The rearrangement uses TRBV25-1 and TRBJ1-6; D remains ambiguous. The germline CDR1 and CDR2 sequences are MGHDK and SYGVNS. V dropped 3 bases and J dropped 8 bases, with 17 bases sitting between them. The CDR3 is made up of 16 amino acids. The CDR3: CASSEPSLGWDSPLHF. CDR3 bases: TGTGCCAGCAGTGAGCCAAGCCTAGGGTGGGATTCACCCCTCCACTTT.

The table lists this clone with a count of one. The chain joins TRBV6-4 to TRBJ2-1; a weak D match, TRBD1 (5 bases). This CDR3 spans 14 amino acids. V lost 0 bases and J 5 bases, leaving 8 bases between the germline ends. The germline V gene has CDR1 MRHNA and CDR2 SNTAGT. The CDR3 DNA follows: TGTGCCAGCAGTGACTCGACAGACCACAATGAGCAGTTCTTC. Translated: CASSDSTDHNEQFF.

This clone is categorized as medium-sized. In nucleotides, the CDR3 is TGTGCCAGCAGTAGGGAACAGCACTACGAGCAGTACTTC. Its translation is CASSREQHYEQYF. The J gene is TRBJ2-7, the V gene TRBV6-6; no firm D call. V was trimmed by 5 bases and J by 3 bases, leaving 11 bases between them. CDR3 length: 13 residues. CDR1 and CDR2 (germline): MNHNY, SVGAGI (reference sequence).

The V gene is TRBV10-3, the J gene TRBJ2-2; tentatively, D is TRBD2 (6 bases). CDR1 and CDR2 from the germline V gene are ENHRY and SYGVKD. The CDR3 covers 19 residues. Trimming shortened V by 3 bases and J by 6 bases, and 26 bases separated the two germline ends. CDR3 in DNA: TGTGCCATCAGTGATGGAACTTATGCGGCACTTGCGGGGTCCGGGGAGCTGTTTTTT. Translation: CAISDGTYAALAGSGELFF.

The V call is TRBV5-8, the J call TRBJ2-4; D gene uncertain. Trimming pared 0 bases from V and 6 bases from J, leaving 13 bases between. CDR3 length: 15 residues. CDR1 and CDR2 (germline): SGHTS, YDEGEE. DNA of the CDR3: TGTGCCAGCAGCTTGGAAGGCAGCCTAACAAACATTCAGTACTTC. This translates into CASSLEGSLTNIQYF.

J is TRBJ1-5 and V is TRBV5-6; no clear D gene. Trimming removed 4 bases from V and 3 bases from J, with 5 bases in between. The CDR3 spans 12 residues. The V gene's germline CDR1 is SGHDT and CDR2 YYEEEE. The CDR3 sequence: CASSLLNQPQHF. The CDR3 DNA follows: TGTGCCAGCAGCCTGCTCAATCAGCCCCAGCATTTT. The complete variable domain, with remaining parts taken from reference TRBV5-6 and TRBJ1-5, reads DAGVTQSPTHLIKTRGQQVTLRCSPKSGHDTVSWYQQALGQGPQFIFQYYEEEERQRGNFPDRFSGHQFPNYSSELNVNALLLGDSALYLCASSLLNQPQHFGDGTRLSIL.

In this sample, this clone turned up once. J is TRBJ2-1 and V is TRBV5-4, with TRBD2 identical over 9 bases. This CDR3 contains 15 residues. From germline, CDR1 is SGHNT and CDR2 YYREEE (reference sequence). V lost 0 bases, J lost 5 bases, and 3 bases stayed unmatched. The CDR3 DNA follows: TGTGCCAGCAGCTTGGTAGCGGGGGCAAACAATGAGCAGTTCTTC. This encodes CASSLVAGANNEQFF.

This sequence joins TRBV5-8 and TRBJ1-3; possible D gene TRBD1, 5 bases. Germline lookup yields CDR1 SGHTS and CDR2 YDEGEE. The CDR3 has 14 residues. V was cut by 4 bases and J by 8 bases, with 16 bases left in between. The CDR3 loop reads CASSIPGTWDTIYF. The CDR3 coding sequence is TGTGCCAGCAGCATCCCGGGGACTTGGGACACCATATATTTT.

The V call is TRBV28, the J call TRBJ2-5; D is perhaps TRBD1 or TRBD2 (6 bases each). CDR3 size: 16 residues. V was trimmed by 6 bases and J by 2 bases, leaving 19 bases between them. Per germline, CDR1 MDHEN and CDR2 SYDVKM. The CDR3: CASSSQSGAAQETQYF. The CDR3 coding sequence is TGTGCCAGCAGCTCCCAGTCGGGGGCAGCACAAGAGACCCAGTACTTC.